A single sample gave rise to the 8 T cell receptor beta chains below, sequenced in a study of control samples from healthy donors and cancer patients (TCRdb year 2020). The method behind the library was the immunoSEQ multiplex PCR assay. Not all clones reach the TCRdb copy of this immuneACCESS table, which keeps in-frame sequences only. Checked studies attribute under half of the gap to unresolved V genes and leave the rest unexplained. This sample comprises some 120,000 clones, just under 95% of them detected only once. Approximately 4% of the sample goes to the ten largest clones. Sequencing was performed on blood. The receptors come from a man under 40 in good health.

The V gene is TRBV2, the J gene TRBJ2-7, with D possibly being TRBD1 (6 bases). The CDR3 has 13 residues. CDR1 and CDR2 from the germline V gene are SNHLY and FYNNEI. V was shortened by 6 bases and J by 2 bases, with 11 bases between the two germline ends. CDR3 sequence: CASRPGDPYEQYF. The CDR3 DNA is TGTGCCAGCAGGCCAGGGGACCCCTACGAGCAGTACTTC.

The sample holds one count of this clone. The rearrangement joins TRBV25-1 to TRBJ2-5; D is perhaps TRBD2 (6 bases). CDR3 length: 14 residues. V was cut by 3 bases and J by 9 bases, with 17 bases left in between. The V gene's germline CDR1 is MGHDK and CDR2 SYGVNS. The DNA of the CDR3 is TGTGCCAGCAGTGACAGTTGGGTCGGGGAGGCCCAGTACTTC. Amino acid sequence: CASSDSWVGEAQYF. Full variable domain (outside the CDR3, taken from reference TRBV25-1 and TRBJ2-5): EADIYQTPRYLVIGTGKKITLECSQTMGHDKMYWYQQDPGMELHLIHYSYGVNSTEKGDLSSESTVSRIRTEHFPLTLESARPSHTSQYLCASSDSWVGEAQYFGPGTRLLVL.

The J gene is TRBJ2-5, the V gene TRBV6-1; the match to TRBD2 covers 13 bases. Germline CDR1 is MNHNS and CDR2 is SASEGT. Trimming at V came to 4 bases and at J to 4 bases, leaving 6 bases not matched to a gene. The CDR3 sequence is 16 residues long. The CDR3 nucleotides read TGTGCCAGCAGTGTGGGACTAGCGGGGACGTCAGAGACCCAGTACTTC. As protein: CASSVGLAGTSETQYF.

V usage is TRBV7-2 and J usage is TRBJ1-1, with D perhaps matching TRBD1 (6 bases). This CDR3 has 13 amino acids. Trimming pared 8 bases from V and 1 base from J, leaving 11 bases between. Germline CDR1 is SGHTA and CDR2 is FQGNSA. The CDR3 loop is CASGDRPNTEAFF. CDR3 nucleotide sequence: TGTGCCAGCGGTGACAGGCCGAACACTGAAGCTTTCTTT.

This chain joins TRBV18 and TRBJ1-1; TRBD1 matches 9 bases. The ends lost 3 bases at V and 0 bases at J; junction bases unmatched: 2. The CDR3 is made up of 15 amino acids. Per the germline V gene, CDR1 is KGHSH and CDR2 is LQKENI. CDR3 sequence (DNA): TGTGCCAGCTCACCTAGGGACAGGGTGAACACTGAAGCTTTCTTT. This encodes CASSPRDRVNTEAFF.

This clone appeared a single time. This chain uses TRBV10-3 with TRBJ1-5; D is uncertain. The CDR3 runs to 14 residues. With 2 bases removed from V and 0 bases from J, the gap between germline ends came to 5 bases. Germline-derived CDR1 and CDR2 are ENHRY and SYGVKD. The DNA of the CDR3 is TGTGCCATCAGTGAGGGGAATAGCAATCAGCCCCAGCATTTT. It codes for CAISEGNSNQPQHF.

The chain couples TRBV25-1 to TRBJ1-2; D remains ambiguous. The ends were cut back, 1 base at V and 3 bases at J, with 9 bases in the middle. This CDR3 is 14 amino acids long. In germline, CDR1 is MGHDK, CDR2 SYGVNS. The CDR3 loop is CASSESSPHYGYTF. CDR3 in DNA: TGTGCCAGCAGTGAATCGTCGCCACACTATGGCTACACCTTC.

The chain recombines TRBV7-9 with TRBJ2-3, with 8 bases that match TRBD2. Per the germline V gene, CDR1 is SEHNR and CDR2 is FQNEAQ (reference sequence). The CDR3 extends over 12 amino acids. V lost 5 bases, J lost 15 bases, and 10 bases stayed unmatched. The DNA for the CDR3 is TGTGCCAGCAGCCCCCCCCCGGGGGGGGGATATTTT. It encodes CASSPPPGGGYF.